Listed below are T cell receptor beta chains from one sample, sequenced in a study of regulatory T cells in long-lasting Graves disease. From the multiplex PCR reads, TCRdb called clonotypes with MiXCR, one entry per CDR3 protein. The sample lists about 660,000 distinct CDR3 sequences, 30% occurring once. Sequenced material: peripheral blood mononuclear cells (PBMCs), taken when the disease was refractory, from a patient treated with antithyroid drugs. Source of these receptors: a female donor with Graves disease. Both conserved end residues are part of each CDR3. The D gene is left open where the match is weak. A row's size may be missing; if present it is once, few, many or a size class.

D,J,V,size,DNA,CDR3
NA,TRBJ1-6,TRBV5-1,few,TGCGCCAGCAGCTTGGATGACCGTAATAATTCACCCCTCCACTTT,CASSLDDRNNSPLHF
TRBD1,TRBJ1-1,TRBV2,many,TGTGCCAGCAGTGGGACAGGGGGCAGCGAAGCTTTCTTT,CASSGTGGSEAFF
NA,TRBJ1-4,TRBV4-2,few,TGTGCCAGCAGCCAAGAGGGTCCAGCGGAAGTGAATGAAAAACTGTTTTTT,CASSQEGPAEVNEKLFF
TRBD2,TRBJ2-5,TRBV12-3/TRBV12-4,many,TGTGCCAGTTCCGGCGGGAGCGAGACCCAGTACTTC,CASSGGSETQYF
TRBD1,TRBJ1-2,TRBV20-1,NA,TGCAGTGTTACAGGGGGCGTGGGCTACACCTTC,CSVTGGVGYTF
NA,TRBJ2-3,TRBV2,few,TGTGCCAGCAGCCCACTAGCTCCCTTTAGCACAGATACGCAGTATTTT,CASSPLAPFSTDTQYF
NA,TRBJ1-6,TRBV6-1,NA,TGTGCCACCCCCATGGTGGAGGGATCTTCACCCCTCCACTTT,CATPMVEGSSPLHF
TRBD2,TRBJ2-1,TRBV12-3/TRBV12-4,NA,TGTGCCAGCAGTTTCGAGGGGACTAGAGTAAGAAATGAGCAGTTCTTC,CASSFEGTRVRNEQFF
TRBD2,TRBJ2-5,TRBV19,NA,TGTGCCAGTAGTATTCGGACTAGCGGGAGGGCCGCAGAGACCCAGTACTTC,CASSIRTSGRAAETQYF
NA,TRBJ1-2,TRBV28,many,TGTGCCAGCAGTTTAGGCAACTCGGGACAAATCTATGGCTACACCTTC,CASSLGNSGQIYGYTF
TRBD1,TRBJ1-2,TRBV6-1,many,TGTGCCAGCAGTGAACTGGGGACAGTCTATGGCTACACCTTC,CASSELGTVYGYTF
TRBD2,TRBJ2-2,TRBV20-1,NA,TGCAGTGCTATGGGGACTAGCTTCACCACCGGGGAGCTGTTTTTT,CSAMGTSFTTGELFF
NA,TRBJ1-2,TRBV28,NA,TGTGCCAGCAGTCCCCGGGACCGTCAGGGCTACACCTTC,CASSPRDRQGYTF
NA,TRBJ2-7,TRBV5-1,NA,TGCGCCAGCACACAGGAAGCTTCCTACGAGCAGTACTTC,CASTQEASYEQYF
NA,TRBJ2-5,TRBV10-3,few,TGTGCCATCCGTAGTACCTCGGCGGAGACCCAGTACTTC,CAIRSTSAETQYF
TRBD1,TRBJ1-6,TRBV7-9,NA,TGTGCCAGCAGCTTAGGGAGTGGGACAGGAGGGTCACCCCTCCACTTT,CASSLGSGTGGSPLHF
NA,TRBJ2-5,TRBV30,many,TGTGCCTGGAGTGTAGTGGGGTTGCAAGAGACCCAGTACTTC,CAWSVVGLQETQYF
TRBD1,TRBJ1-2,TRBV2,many,TGTGCCAGCACCCTAAGGACAGGGGGTTTCTATGGCTACACCTTC,CASTLRTGGFYGYTF
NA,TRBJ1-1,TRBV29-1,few,TGCAGCGTTGTTTGGATGAACACTGAAGCTTTCTTT,CSVVWMNTEAFF
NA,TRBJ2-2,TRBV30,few,TGTGCCTGGAGTAGAAAGGCAGCTAAGTCCGGGGAGCTGTTTTTT,CAWSRKAAKSGELFF
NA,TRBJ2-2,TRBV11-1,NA,TGTGCCAGCAGCTTAGGGACAGCGAACACCGGGGAGCTGTTTTTT,CASSLGTANTGELFF
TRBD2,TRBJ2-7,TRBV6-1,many,TGTGCCAGCAGTGAATCTAGCGGGAGGTTCTACGAGCAGTACTTC,CASSESSGRFYEQYF
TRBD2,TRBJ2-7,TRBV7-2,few,TGTGCCAGCAGCCCCGGACTAGCGGGAGGGCCTCAGTACTTC,CASSPGLAGGPQYF
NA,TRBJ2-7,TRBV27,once,TGTGTCAGCAGTACCTCCCACCTGGGCTTCTACGAGCAGTACTTC,CVSSTSHLGFYEQYF
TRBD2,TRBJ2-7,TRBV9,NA,TGTGCCAGCAGCGTCGGGACTAGCAACTACGAGCAGTACTTC,CASSVGTSNYEQYF
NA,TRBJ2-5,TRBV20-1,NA,TGCAGTGCTAGTAAAAACCAAGAGACCCAGTACTTC,CSASKNQETQYF
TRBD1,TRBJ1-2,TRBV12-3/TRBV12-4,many,TGTGCCAGCAGTTTAGGGGGGACAGTTTCGAACTATGGCTACACCTTC,CASSLGGTVSNYGYTF
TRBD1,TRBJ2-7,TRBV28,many,TGTGCCAGCAGTTTAGGGGGGACAGGGAGGGACGAGCAGTACTTC,CASSLGGTGRDEQYF